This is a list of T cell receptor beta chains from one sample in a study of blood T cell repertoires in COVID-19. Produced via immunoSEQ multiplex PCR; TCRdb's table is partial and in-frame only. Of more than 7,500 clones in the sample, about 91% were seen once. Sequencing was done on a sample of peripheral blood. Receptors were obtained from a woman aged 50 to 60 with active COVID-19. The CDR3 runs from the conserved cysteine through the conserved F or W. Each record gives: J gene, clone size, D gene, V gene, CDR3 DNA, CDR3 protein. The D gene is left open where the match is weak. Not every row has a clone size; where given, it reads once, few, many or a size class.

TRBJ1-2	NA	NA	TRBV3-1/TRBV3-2	TGTGCCAGCAGCCGCGGTAACTATGGCTACACCTTC	CASSRGNYGYTF
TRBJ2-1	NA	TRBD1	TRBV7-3	TGTGCCAGCAGCTTCGCAGGGGGCTCCTACAATGAGCAGTTCTTC	CASSFAGGSYNEQFF
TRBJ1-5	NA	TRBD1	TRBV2	TGTGCCAGCAGCGGGACAGAAATTAGCAATCAGCCCCAGCATTTT	CASSGTEISNQPQHF
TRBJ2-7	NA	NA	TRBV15	TGTGCCACCAGCAGAGAAAGGACAACTACCTACGAGCAGTACTTC	CATSRERTTTYEQYF
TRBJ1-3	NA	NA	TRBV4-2	TGTGCCAGCAGCCAAGATCGTTTATCTGGAAACACCATATATTTT	CASSQDRLSGNTIYF
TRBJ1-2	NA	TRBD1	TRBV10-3	TGTGCCATCGTCCCGGGACAGGGTTTCTATGGCTACACCTTC	CAIVPGQGFYGYTF
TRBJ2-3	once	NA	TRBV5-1	TGCGCCAGCAGCCTGGACGCTAGCGGCACAGATACGCAGTATTTT	CASSLDASGTDTQYF
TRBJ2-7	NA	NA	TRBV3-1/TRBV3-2	TGTGCCAGCAGTCGGGACTCGTACGAGCAGTACTTC	CASSRDSYEQYF
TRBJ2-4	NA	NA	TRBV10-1	TGCGCCAGCAGTGAAATTTGGCCTACGGGCATTCAGTACTTC	CASSEIWPTGIQYF
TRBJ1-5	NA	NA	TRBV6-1	TGTGCCAGCAGTGAAGGCAGGGTCAATCAGCCCCAGCATTTT	CASSEGRVNQPQHF